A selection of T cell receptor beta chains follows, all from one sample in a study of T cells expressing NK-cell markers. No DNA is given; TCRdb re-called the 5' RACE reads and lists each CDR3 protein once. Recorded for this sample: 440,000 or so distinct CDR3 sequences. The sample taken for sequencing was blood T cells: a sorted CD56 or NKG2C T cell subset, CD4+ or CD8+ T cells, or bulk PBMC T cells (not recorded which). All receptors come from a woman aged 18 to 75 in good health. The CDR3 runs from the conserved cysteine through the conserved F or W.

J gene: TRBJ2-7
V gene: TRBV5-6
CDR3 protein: CASSLASGQGYEQYF

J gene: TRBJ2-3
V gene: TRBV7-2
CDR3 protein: CASSQASADTQYF

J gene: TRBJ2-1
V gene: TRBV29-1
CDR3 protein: CSVDTGASYNEQFF

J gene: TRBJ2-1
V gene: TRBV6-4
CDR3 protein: CASSDSGGVGNNEQFF

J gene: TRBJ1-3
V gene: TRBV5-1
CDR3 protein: CASSLAGVISGNTIYF

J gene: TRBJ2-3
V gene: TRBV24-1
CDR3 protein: CATSSSGRADTQYF

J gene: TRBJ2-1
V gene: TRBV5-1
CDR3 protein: CASSLERGGSYNVQFF

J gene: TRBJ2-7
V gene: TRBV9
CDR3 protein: CASTERGTSGTEEQYF

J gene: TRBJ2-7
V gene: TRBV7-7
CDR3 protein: CASSFGTGKYEQYF

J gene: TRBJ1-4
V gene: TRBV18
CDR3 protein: CASSGTGATNEKLFF

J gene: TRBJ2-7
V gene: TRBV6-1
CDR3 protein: CASSVGQGGSYEQYF

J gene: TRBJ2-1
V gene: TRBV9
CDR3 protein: CASSVDRSEQFF

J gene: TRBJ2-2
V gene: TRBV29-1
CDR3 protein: CSVTDYRERNTGELFF

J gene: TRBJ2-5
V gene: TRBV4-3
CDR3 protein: CASSQDTSGGLYQETQYF

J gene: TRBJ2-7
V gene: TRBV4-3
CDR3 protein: CASSQSWGTDSYEQYF

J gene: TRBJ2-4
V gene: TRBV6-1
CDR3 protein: CASRPRTGGSLMNIQYF

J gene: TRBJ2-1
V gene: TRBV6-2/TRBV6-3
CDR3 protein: CASSDSGLAGLDEQFF

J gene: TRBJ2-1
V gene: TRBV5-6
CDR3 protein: CASSPPGTSINEQFF

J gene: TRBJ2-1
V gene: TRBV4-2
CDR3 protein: CASSQVGVGNNEQFF

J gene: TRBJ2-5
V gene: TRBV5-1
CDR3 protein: CASSLGAPGYGETQYF

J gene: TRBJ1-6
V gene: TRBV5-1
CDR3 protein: CASSFFEGPLHF

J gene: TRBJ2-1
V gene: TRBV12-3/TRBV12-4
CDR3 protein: CASRAGRNDEQFF

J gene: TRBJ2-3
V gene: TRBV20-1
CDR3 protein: CSAPPHPDTDTQYF

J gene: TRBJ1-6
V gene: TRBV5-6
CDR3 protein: CASSPRTGWNSPLHF

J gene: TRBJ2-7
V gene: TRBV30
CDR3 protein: CAWSAGSPYEQYF

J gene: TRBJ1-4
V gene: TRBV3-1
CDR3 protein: CASSAAPEKLFF